This TCR beta chain was profiled in a study of blood T cell repertoires in COVID-19. In the study overall: Material from acute and convalescent COVID-19 was sourced from the United States, Italy and Spain. PBMCs, B-cell-depleted T cells, or T cells were the source of the cDNA or gDNA that made up the material.

CDR1 is KGHSH, CDR2 LQKENI, per germline. J lost 2 bases, V lost 3 bases, and 2 bases had no gene match. The CDR3 sequence is 14 residues long. A few counts support this clone. The sample carries other DNA sequences with the same CDR3. As handled by the study authors: Reference gene primer amplification yielded estimated nucleated cell counts. Measured with immunoSEQ multiplex PCR; TCRdb has only the in-frame clones, and not every one. Clone size and the V and J calls come from that table; the DNA yielded D and trimming. Of about 99,000 clones in the sample, about four fifths are singletons; the top ten hold 2%.

This clonotype originated in a man in his 70s with active or convalescent COVID-19. The V call is TRBV18, the J call TRBJ1-2, with 8 bases that match TRBD1. Sequencing input: peripheral blood. This CDR3 reads CASSPTGDNYGYTF. Written as DNA, the CDR3 is TGTGCCAGCTCACCGACAGGGGACAACTATGGCTACACCTTC.